A single sample is the source of the 17 T cell receptor beta chains below, sequenced in a study of T-cell memory formation after mild COVID-19. TCRdb re-derived calls from the 5' RACE reads in MiXCR, one entry per CDR3 protein. Here the sample spans fewer than 650,000 distinct CDR3 sequences, around a sixth being singletons. The source material was PBMCs or a T cell subset sorted from them (not recorded which). These receptors all come from an adult woman who had mild COVID-19 (a few samples of this study predate the infection). Cell type and time point are not known.

CDR3 residues: CASSPTRFSSYEQYF. The CDR3 DNA reads TGTGCCAGCAGCCCCACTAGATTCAGCTCCTACGAGCAGTACTTC. The chain links TRBV7-6 to TRBJ2-7, with D possibly being TRBD2 (5 bases). This CDR3 is 15 amino acids long. Between the trimmed V and J ends, which lost 5 bases and 0 bases, there was a span of 14 bases. The germline V gene has CDR1 SGHVS and CDR2 FNYEAQ.

This clonotype has more than one count but fewer than ten. The rearrangement uses TRBV6-5 and TRBJ2-2, with 13 bases fitting TRBD2. The germline V gene has CDR1 MNHEY and CDR2 SVGAGI. The ends lost 4 bases at V and 3 bases at J; junction bases unmatched: 5. The CDR3 totals 17 residues. As DNA, the CDR3 is TGTGCCAGCAGTTCAGGACTAGCGGGGGCATACACCGGGGAGCTGTTTTTT. Translating it yields CASSSGLAGAYTGELFF.

This clonotype has only a few counts. The chain is built from TRBV20-1 and TRBJ1-5; 7 bases are a match to TRBD1. CDR3 length equals 15 residues. Germline V gives CDR1 DFQATT, CDR2 SNEGSKA (reference sequence). V gave up 6 bases and J gave up 1 base; unmatched junction bases: 9. CDR3 in amino acids: CSALQGGASNQPQHF. DNA of the CDR3: TGCAGTGCCCTTCAGGGGGGGGCGAGCAATCAGCCCCAGCATTTT.

The chain links TRBV7-3 to TRBJ2-2; D is uncertain. Trimming removed 5 bases from V and 2 bases from J, with 15 bases in between. The CDR3 sequence is 16 residues long. Germline CDR1 SGHTA, CDR2 FQGTGA. The CDR3 DNA is TGTGCCAGCAGCCCTATATGGGCAGAAAACACCGGGGAGCTGTTTTTT. Its translation: CASSPIWAENTGELFF.

This chain joins TRBV5-1 and TRBJ1-2; TRBD1 matches at 7 bases. Germline values: CDR1 SGHRS, CDR2 YFSETQ. This CDR3 region has 14 residues. The ends lost 0 bases at V and 7 bases at J; junction bases unmatched: 6. The chain's CDR3 is CASSLGGTAAGYTF. The CDR3 DNA reads as TGCGCCAGCAGCTTGGGCGGGACAGCTGCTGGCTACACCTTC.

This clonotype was recorded a few times. The rearrangement uses TRBV6-2 or TRBV6-3 and TRBJ2-1; 13 nucleotides line up with TRBD2. The junction had 5 bases not matched to a gene; V was cut back by 4 bases and J by 8 bases. This CDR3 region has 15 residues. Germline CDR1 is MNHEY and CDR2 is SVGEGT. In DNA, the CDR3 is TGTGCCAGCAGTTTTGGGACTAGCGGGGACTATGAGCAGTTCTTC. Encoded protein: CASSFGTSGDYEQFF.

This clonotype appeared a few times. The chain is built from TRBV9 and TRBJ1-6, with unresolved D. The V gene's germline CDR1 is SGDLS and CDR2 YYNGEE. The CDR3 covers 16 residues. V was cut by 4 bases and J by 0 bases, with 11 bases left in between. CDR3 DNA: TGTGCCAGCAGCCCCCAACAGAGCTCCTATAATTCACCCCTCCACTTT. This codes for CASSPQQSSYNSPLHF.

The sample holds a few counts of this clonotype. The chain combines TRBV20-1 with TRBJ2-1; 7 nucleotides line up with TRBD2. The CDR3 is 13 residues long. V trimming: 5 bases; J trimming: 8 bases; junction bases outside the gene matches: 9. CDR1 DFQATT and CDR2 SNEGSKA come from the germline V gene (reference sequence). The CDR3, as DNA: TGCAGTGCTGATTCACTGACTAGCCATGAGCAGTTCTTC. It specifies CSADSLTSHEQFF.

The DNA for the CDR3 is TGTGCCTGGAGAGTCCGATACGAGGGCACTGAAGCTTTCTTT. Translating gives CAWRVRYEGTEAFF. The V gene is TRBV30, the J gene TRBJ1-1; the D is unclear. V lost 3 bases, J lost 4 bases, and 15 bases lay in between. The CDR3 spans 14 residues. Per germline, CDR1 GTSNPN and CDR2 SVGIG (reference sequence).

This sequence joins TRBV7-2 and TRBJ2-1; 9 nucleotides match TRBD2. The CDR3 covers 17 residues. Per the germline V gene, CDR1 is SGHTA and CDR2 is FQGNSA. The junction had 6 bases not matched to a gene; V was cut back by 1 base and J by 2 bases. CDR3 bases: TGTGCCAGCAGCTTAGTGGTAGCGGGGGCTACCTACAATGAGCAGTTCTTC. Translating it yields CASSLVVAGATYNEQFF.

V is TRBV5-1 and J is TRBJ1-6; D is ambiguous. CDR3 size: 12 residues. Trimming cost V 4 bases and J 8 bases, with 7 bases left between them. Germline lookup yields CDR1 SGHRS and CDR2 YFSETQ. DNA of the CDR3: TGCGCCAGCAGCGTGACGGATTCACCCCTCCACTTT. Residues: CASSVTDSPLHF.

The chain combines TRBV11-2 with TRBJ1-4; D not resolved. Trimming took off 5 bases at V and 2 bases at J, with 12 bases between the two ends. This CDR3 has 15 residues. Germline V gene lookup returns CDR1 SGHAT and CDR2 FQNNGV. The CDR3 protein is CASSRFFGTNEKLFF. The CDR3 DNA reads TGTGCCAGCAGCCGTTTCTTCGGGACTAATGAAAAACTGTTTTTT.

In this sample, this clonotype turned up many times. The chain carries TRBV11-3 and TRBJ2-2; D is perhaps TRBD1 (6 bases). Per germline, CDR1 SGHNT and CDR2 YENEEA. This CDR3 comprises 13 residues. The ends were cut back, 3 bases at V and 6 bases at J, with 8 bases in the middle. Written as DNA, the CDR3 is TGTGCCAGCAGCTTTGAGGGGGCCGGGGAGCTGTTTTTT. Protein product: CASSFEGAGELFF.

V is TRBV7-8 and J is TRBJ1-5, with 9 bases matching TRBD1. The V gene end was trimmed by 5 bases and the J gene end by 7 bases; junction bases not matched to a gene: 12. This CDR3 spans 16 amino acids. Germline loops: CDR1 SGHVS, CDR2 FQNEAQ. CDR3 sequence reads: CASSPDLGQGYQPQHF. The CDR3 DNA reads as TGTGCCAGCAGCCCTGACTTGGGACAGGGTTACCAGCCCCAGCATTTT.

This chain uses TRBV7-2 with TRBJ2-7; a weak D match, TRBD2 (5 bases). V was trimmed by 3 bases and J by 0 bases, leaving 12 bases between them. Germline CDR1 and CDR2: SGHTA and FQGNSA. CDR3 size: 15 residues. The CDR3 DNA sequence: TGTGCCAGCAGCTTCGAAAGCGGATACTCCTACGAGCAGTACGTC. It translates to CASSFESGYSYEQYV.

The V call is TRBV20-1, the J call TRBJ1-5; D perhaps matches TRBD1 (5 bases). Per germline, CDR1 DFQATT and CDR2 SNEGSKA (reference sequence). V gave up 1 base and J gave up 4 bases, with 17 bases separating them. CDR3 size: 16 residues. The CDR3 spells CSARGTGIYRNQPQHF. CDR3 nucleotides: TGCAGTGCTAGAGGAACAGGCATCTATAGAAATCAGCCCCAGCATTTT.

V gene TRBV6-5 combines with J gene TRBJ1-5, with D hard to call. Germline assignment: CDR1 MNHEY and CDR2 SVGAGI. Trimming removed 6 bases from V and 1 base from J, with 13 bases in between. CDR3 size: 15 residues. CDR3 sequence: CASSLQGLSNQPQHF. The CDR3, as DNA: TGTGCCAGCAGCCTCCAAGGCCTGAGCAATCAGCCCCAGCATTTT.